This T cell receptor (beta chain) was retrieved from a study of CD8 T cell repertoires and HIV-1 epitope variants. Across the study: Tested: three Gag epitope families, Nef HW9 and YT9.

Note on this clone: The antigen is unknown.

Clones were sequenced by immunoSEQ multiplex PCR, and TCRdb holds only the in-frame ones, with some missing. The data show 4,500 to 6,000 clones, about two thirds seen once. The TCR was taken from a male donor with HIV. The sequencing sample was made of cultured CD8+ T cells derived from PBMCs.

CDR3 in DNA: TGCGCCAGCAGCCAAGAAGGCGGGATAGGAGCGGAGAATTACGAGCAGTACTTC. This gives the protein CASSQEGGIGAENYEQYF. The chain couples TRBV4-1 to TRBJ2-7, with D tentatively TRBD2 (6 bases). Germline V gene data show CDR1 as MGHRA and CDR2 as YSYEKL. The CDR3 extends over 18 amino acids. Trimming shortened V by 0 bases and J by 4 bases, and 22 bases separated the two germline ends.